The next 4 T cell receptor beta chains were all read from a single sample in a study of Graves' ophthalmopathy and Graves' hyperthyroidism. From RNA, the CDR3 regions of TCR beta chains were amplified and sequenced. First-round RT-PCR with HTBI primers preceded a second-round multiplex PCR. TCRdb independently ran MiXCR on the multiplex PCR reads; one entry per CDR3 protein. The sample holds 650,000 to 900,000 distinct CDR3 sequences, 40% seen once. Sequencing was carried out using peripheral blood. Every receptor here comes from an adult man with Graves' ophthalmopathy.

V is TRBV19 and J is TRBJ2-7, with 12 positions matching TRBD1. Trimming took 9 bases from V and 5 from J; bases not matched to a gene: 5. This CDR3 comprises 13 residues. The germline gives CDR1 LNHDA, CDR2 SQIVND (reference sequence). For the CDR3, the DNA is TGTGCCAGGAGGGGACAGGGGGCTGACGAGCAGTACTTC. The encoded protein is CARRGQGADEQYF.

This clonotype was recorded only once. One junction end disagrees with the germline gene, perhaps due to a read error. The genes are TRBV24-1 and TRBJ1-5, with D possibly TRBD1 on 6 matching bases. Germline V gene lookup returns CDR1 KGHDR and CDR2 SFDVKD. This CDR3 spans 15 amino acids. The CDR3 DNA reads TGTGCCAGCAGTTACCGACAAACAGGGACTCAGCCCCAGCATTTT. Its protein product is CASSYRQTGTQPQHF.

This chain uses TRBV6-5 with TRBJ2-7; 12 bases are a match to TRBD2. Germline CDR1 MNHEY, CDR2 SVGAGI. The CDR3 sequence is 17 residues long. V shed 2 bases, J shed 1 base, and the junction held 6 bases outside the gene matches. This chain's CDR3 is CASSYPRLAGGSYEQYV. Here the CDR3 DNA reads TGTGCCAGCAGTTACCCGCGGCTAGCGGGAGGGTCCTACGAGCAGTACGTC.

This sequence joins TRBV6-1 and TRBJ1-6; TRBD1 might be the D (5 bases). Germline V gives CDR1 MNHNS, CDR2 SASEGT. V dropped 5 bases and J dropped 9 bases, with 14 bases sitting between them. The CDR3 has 14 amino acids. The CDR3 nucleotides are TGTGCCAGCAGTTACGTGGGAGGGGTTTCACCCCTCCACTTT. It is translated as CASSYVGGVSPLHF.